This entry is about one T cell receptor beta chain. This clonotype was seen more than once but under ten times. Its antigen is not yet known. There are no base qualities to consult, and no much larger clone falls within one base. Sequenced on an Illumina NovaSeq 6000. TCRalpha and TCRbeta cDNA libraries were built by 5'RACE with constant-segment primers, adding sample barcodes and unique molecular identifiers. Trizol reagent was used to extract RNA from every sample. Libraries were amplified in two PCR steps, with a second sample barcode and Illumina TruSeq adapters added in the second step. Libraries were sequenced on an Illumina NovaSeq with 2 x 150 bp paired-end reads. As for the original processing: The reads were demultiplexed and collapsed into UMI-guided consensus sequences using migec v1.2.7. Using mixcr v2.1.11, UMI consensuses were aligned to TRA and TRB V and J templates and then assembled into clonotypes. A clonotype was counted as expanded or contracted only if both edgeR and NoisET called the change significant, with noise models trained on biological replicates. For edgeR calls, a false discovery rate-adjusted p below 0.01 and a log2 fold-change threshold of 1 were applied. As an exploratory analysis of dynamics, max-normalized trajectories of the 1000 most abundant clonotypes were examined by PCA with hierarchical clustering. Separately sequenced CD4+ and CD8+ repertoires were used to assign the CD4 or CD8 phenotype of responding clones. The public reads were quality trimmed at Q25 with fastp and then assembled into clones with MiXCR by TCRdb, keeping productive beta chains. CDR3 protein duplicates are merged, each entry listing the most common genes and DNA. These V and J calls derive from TCRdb rather than the authors' analysis. The sample table records 90,000 to 130,000 distinct CDR3 sequences; 15% to 20% of these occur just once. 5% to 6.5% of the sample comes from the top ten.

Ficoll-Paque density gradient centrifugation was used to isolate PBMCs. V lost 5 bases and J lost 2 bases; the stretch between them is 9 bases long. Reading from cysteine to phenylalanine, the CDR3 counts 13 amino acids. The sequence is cut down to CDR3 DNA, 39 bases in frame from base 1. The data derive from a study of T-cell memory formation after mild COVID-19 (dated by TCRdb to 2020 to 2023). At the level of the whole study: Most TCR sequence clusters were specific to one of the two donors. Two young, previously healthy adult volunteers, one female and one male, were included in the cohort. In a couple of donors, T-cell clones that expanded and contracted after mild COVID-19 were followed by sequencing TCRalpha and TCRbeta repertoires longitudinally.

Overall study results and their limits: Some responding clones were found in pre-infection memory, which suggests that pre-existing cross-reactive memory T cells took part in the SARS-CoV-2 response. The study covered only a couple of mild cases, and larger cohorts including severe cases with pre-infection samples were considered necessary. SARS-CoV-2 specificity of the second-wave clones peaking on day 37 was not confirmed. Clones that contracted from day 15 to 85 showed balanced CD4/CD8 phenotypes, whereas a second wave of clones that expanded from day 15 to 37 leaned towards CD4+. Contracting CD4+ clones were located mainly in the CM and EM memory subsets, whereas CD8+ clones were found to be enriched in EMRA.

The sequence derives from a man aged 18 to 29 who had mild COVID-19 (a few samples of this study predate the infection). The sample titles of this study are shuffled in the database, so cell type and time point are left out; the donor was told from shared clones. The chain couples TRBV12-3 or TRBV12-4 to TRBJ1-2, with no reliable assignment of the D segment. Sequencing input: PBMCs or a T cell subset sorted from them (not recorded which). CDR3 region: CASSLQENYGYTF. The DNA is as follows: TGTGCCAGCAGTCTGCAGGAAAACTATGGCTACACCTTC.